This T cell receptor (beta chain) stems from a study of identical twins. Using its own MiXCR run on the 5' RACE reads, TCRdb lists one record per CDR3 protein. The table records hundreds of thousands of distinct CDR3 sequences, about 18% of them present only once. This CDR3 has 17 residues. Germline loops: CDR1 MNHEY, CDR2 SMNVEV (reference sequence). The V and J ends lost 4 bases and 13 bases respectively, with 31 bases between them. These same data were also listed under a study on T cells expressing NK-cell markers.

This chain joins TRBV27 and TRBJ2-5; D is possibly TRBD1 or TRBD2 (6 bases each). The sample comprised PBMCs. This TCR was sampled from a woman aged 18 to 35 in good health. The CDR3 DNA follows: TGTGCCAGCAGTTGGGCGGGGACCCCAGGGGTACCGGCCTTACTGTACTTC. Its translation is CASSWAGTPGVPALLYF.